A single sample is the source of the 8 T cell receptor beta chains below, sequenced in a study of cytomegalovirus exposure and HLA in healthy donors. The PCR employed 60 Vbeta primers together with 13 Jbeta primers. Generated by immunoSEQ multiplex PCR, the TCRdb table keeps only in-frame clones and is missing some. The table lists 150,000 or so clones, 72% of them singletons. The sequenced sample was PBMCs. The receptors here all came from a human donor in good health.

This clone was counted only a few times. At one end, the junction sequence differs from germline, possibly due to a read error. The chain couples TRBV2 to TRBJ2-5; 8 bases are a match to TRBD1. Looked up from germline, CDR1 is SNHLY and CDR2 is FYNNEI. The CDR3 sequence is 15 residues long. The CDR3 DNA reads as TGTGCCAGCAGAGAAGAAGGGACAGGCCAAGAGACCCAGTACTTC. Translating it yields CASREEGTGQETQYF.

The chain links TRBV4-3 to TRBJ1-2; D remains ambiguous. The CDR3 consists of 15 residues. V dropped 0 bases and J dropped 5 bases, with 13 bases sitting between them. In germline, CDR1 is LGHNA, CDR2 YSLEER. The CDR3 coding sequence is TGCGCCAGCAGCCAAGACCAGGCTGATTGGTATGGCTACACCTTC. It translates to CASSQDQADWYGYTF.

This clone was observed many times. The V gene is TRBV5-6, the J gene TRBJ2-5, with D maybe TRBD1 (6 bases). The CDR3 covers 15 residues. V was shortened by 7 bases and J by 5 bases, with 21 bases between the two germline ends. Germline CDR1 reads SGHDT; CDR2 reads YYEEEE. The CDR3 sequence is CASELGSDRLETQYF. CDR3 nucleotides: TGTGCCAGCGAGCTTGGTTCCGACAGGCTGGAGACCCAGTACTTC.

The CDR3 protein is CASSPLAGGTEAFF. CDR3 in DNA: TGTGCCAGCAGCCCACTAGCGGGGGGCACTGAAGCTTTCTTT. The rearrangement joins TRBV7-6 to TRBJ1-1; TRBD1 is a possible D gene (5 bases). This CDR3 contains 14 residues. Germline V gene data show CDR1 as SGHVS and CDR2 as FNYEAQ. Trimming pared 5 bases from V and 4 bases from J, leaving 14 bases between.

The chain links TRBV7-3 to TRBJ2-7, with a tentative D call TRBD2 (6 bases). V was cut by 4 bases and J by 6 bases, with 19 bases left in between. This CDR3 spans 15 amino acids. Germline V gene lookup returns CDR1 SGHTA and CDR2 FQGTGA. The chain's CDR3 is CASSSDTGEVREQYF. Here the CDR3 DNA reads TGTGCCAGCAGCTCGGACACGGGGGAGGTCCGCGAGCAGTACTTC.

The V and J genes are TRBV6-5 and TRBJ2-3, with 9 bases that match TRBD2. CDR1 and CDR2 from the germline V gene are MNHEY and SVGAGI. V shed 1 base, J shed 3 bases, and the junction held 5 bases outside the gene matches. CDR3 length equals 16 residues. The CDR3 DNA is TGTGCCAGCAGTTACTGGAGCGGGGGGCCTACAGATACGCAGTATTTT. Protein product: CASSYWSGGPTDTQYF.

The chain recombines TRBV19 with TRBJ2-3; the D gene is possibly TRBD1 (6 bases). The length of the CDR3 is 13 residues. The V end was cut by 6 bases, the J end by 6 bases, with 13 bases between. Germline CDR1 and CDR2: LNHDA and SQIVND (reference sequence). The CDR3: CASSQQGRDTQYF. CDR3 coding DNA: TGTGCCAGTAGCCAACAGGGTAGGGATACGCAGTATTTT.

In DNA form, the CDR3 reads TGCGCCAGCAGCCACGGGATCGGACGGGGGGTGAATGAGCAGTTCTTC. Encoded protein: CASSHGIGRGVNEQFF. J is TRBJ2-1 and V is TRBV4-1; 7 nucleotides align to TRBD2. The junction had 12 bases not matched to a gene; V was cut back by 3 bases and J by 7 bases. Germline V gene lookup returns CDR1 MGHRA and CDR2 YSYEKL. The CDR3 spans 16 residues.